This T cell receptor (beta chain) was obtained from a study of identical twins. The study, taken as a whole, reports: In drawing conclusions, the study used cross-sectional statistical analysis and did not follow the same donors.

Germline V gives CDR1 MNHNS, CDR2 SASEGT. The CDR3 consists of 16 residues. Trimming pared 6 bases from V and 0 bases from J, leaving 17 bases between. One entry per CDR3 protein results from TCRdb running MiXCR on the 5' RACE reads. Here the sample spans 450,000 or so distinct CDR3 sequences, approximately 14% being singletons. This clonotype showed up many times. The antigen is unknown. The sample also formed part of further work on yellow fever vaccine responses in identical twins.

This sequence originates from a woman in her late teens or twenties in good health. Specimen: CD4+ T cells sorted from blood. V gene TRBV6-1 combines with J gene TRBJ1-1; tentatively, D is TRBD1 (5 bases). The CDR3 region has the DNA TGTGCCAGCAGAACTGACCGGGGGGTCATGAACACTGAAGCTTTCTTT. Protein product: CASRTDRGVMNTEAFF.